One sample yielded the 9 T cell receptor beta chains listed below, sequenced in a study of T cells in women clearing cervical HPV infection. Assay used: immunoSEQ multiplex PCR; TCRdb lists only in-frame clones, some missing. The table for this sample gives some 40,000 clones. Sequenced: blood buffy coat. Receptors originate from a woman aged 18-70 years with a cervical HPV16 infection that either progressed to CIN3+ or cleared (not recorded which).

With regard to this clone: Read coverage stops 3 residues before the CDR3 terminus; the germline J gene supplies the remainder. This rearrangement joins TRBV10-3 to TRBJ1-6; 9 nucleotides line up with TRBD1. The germline CDR1 and CDR2 sequences are ENHRY and SYGVKD. The V and J ends lost 8 bases and 8 bases, in that order; junction bases with no gene match: 1. The CDR3 spans 12 residues. The CDR3 sequence is CAIRDRDSPLHF. CDR3 DNA (partial): TGTGCCATCCGGGACAGGGATTCACCC.

A word on this clone: The read gets to within 3 residues of the CDR3 end, and the germline J gene fills in the rest. The rearrangement joins TRBV24-1 to TRBJ2-1; the match to TRBD2 covers 10 bases. The CDR3 is 15 amino acids. The V and J ends lost 5 bases and 3 bases, in that order; junction bases with no gene match: 3. The germline gives CDR1 KGHDR, CDR2 SFDVKD. The chain's CDR3 is CATSVVAGGYNEQFF. The DNA read from the CDR3 is TGTGCCACCAGTGTAGTAGCGGGAGGCTACAATGAG.

Concerning this clone: The missing CDR3 end, 3 residues past where the read stops, is filled in from the germline J gene. The V call is TRBV19, the J call TRBJ1-1; D call uncertain. Germline V gene data show CDR1 as LNHDA and CDR2 as SQIVND (reference sequence). Trimming took off 1 base at V and 1 base at J, with 10 bases between the two ends. This CDR3 has 15 residues. The part of the CDR3 DNA that was read is TGTGCCAGTAGTATAGCGGACTTGGCGAACACTGAA. This encodes CASSIADLANTE. The CDR3, in full, reads CASSIADLANTEAFF.

A note on this clone: The sequence runs out 3 residues before the end of the CDR3; the remainder is reconstructed from the germline J gene. The J gene is TRBJ1-1, the V gene TRBV7-6; D gene uncertain. Trimming cost V 1 base and J 1 base, with 7 bases left between them. In germline, CDR1 is SGHVS, CDR2 FNYEAQ. This CDR3 is 14 amino acids long. CDR3 amino acids: CASSLVSENTEAFF. Partial CDR3 DNA: TGTGCCAGCAGCTTAGTTAGTGAGAACACTGAA. Filled out from reference TRBV7-6 and TRBJ1-1, the complete variable domain reads GAGVSQSPRYKVTKRGQDVALRCDPISGHVSLYWYRQALGQGPEFLTYFNYEAQQDKSGLPNDRFSAERPEGSISTLTIQRTEQRDSAMYRCASSLVSENTEAFFGQGTRLTVV.

About this clone itself: The observed sequence ends 3 residues before the CDR3 terminus, with the missing tail filled in from the germline J gene. The chain links TRBV6-4 to TRBJ1-1, with D possibly being TRBD1 (5 bases). In germline, CDR1 is MRHNA, CDR2 SNTAGT. The CDR3 covers 15 residues. V was trimmed by 2 bases and J by 5 bases, leaving 15 bases between them. The CDR3 DNA, read in part, is TGTGCCAGCAGTGACCTACAGGCGCAAGGGACTGAA. Its translation: CASSDLQAQGTE. The CDR3, in full, reads CASSDLQAQGTEAFF.

With respect to this clone: Read coverage stops 3 residues before the CDR3 terminus; the germline J gene supplies the remainder. The chain recombines TRBV5-1 with TRBJ2-3, with 14 positions matching TRBD2. The V segment lost 4 bases and the J segment 0 bases; nucleotides outside the gene matches: 13. The V gene's germline CDR1 is SGHRS and CDR2 YFSETQ. CDR3 length: 20 residues. CDR3 amino acids: CASSVSGTSGGGTSTDTQYF. The CDR3 bases that were read are TGCGCCAGCAGCGTCTCCGGGACTAGCGGGGGAGGAACTAGCACAGATACG.

As concerns this clone: Germline and junction disagree at one end, which may indicate a read error. The read gets to within 3 residues of the CDR3 end, and the germline J gene fills in the rest. The chain carries TRBV18 and TRBJ1-6; the D gene is possibly TRBD1 (5 bases). The CDR3 runs to 15 residues. Germline CDR1 is KGHSH and CDR2 is LQKENI. The CDR3 loop reads CTSSPQGQGNSPLHF. CDR3 DNA, as far as it was read: TGTACCAGCTCCCCACAAGGGCAGGGCAATTCACCC.

The CDR3 is CASSRKTDYGYTF. Partial CDR3 DNA: TGTGCCAGTAGTAGAAAGACAGACTATGGC. This chain uses TRBV19 with TRBJ1-2; tentative D call: TRBD1 (5 bases). Sequencing ends 3 residues short of the CDR3 end; the germline J gene provides the rest. The CDR3 length is 13 residues. V dropped 4 bases and J dropped 3 bases, with 9 bases sitting between them. Germline CDR1 reads LNHDA; CDR2 reads SQIVND (reference sequence).

In regard to this clone: The read terminates 3 residues ahead of where the CDR3 ends, so the germline J gene completes it. J is TRBJ2-2 and V is TRBV19; D is uncertain. The CDR3 has 14 residues. V lost 5 bases, J lost 4 bases, and 11 bases lay in between. Germline assignment: CDR1 LNHDA and CDR2 SQIVND (reference sequence). The CDR3 spells CASSQAAFTGELFF. Partial CDR3 DNA: TGTGCCAGTAGTCAGGCCGCGTTCACCGGGGAG.